A single sample is the source of the 30 T cell receptor beta chains below, sequenced in a study of cytomegalovirus exposure and HLA in healthy donors. PCR was performed using 60 Vbeta and 13 Jbeta primers. The data were produced by immunoSEQ multiplex PCR, yet TCRdb's version contains in-frame clones alone and is incomplete. The sample carries approximately 100,000 clones, over 60% recorded once. The specimen sequenced was PBMCs. All receptors come from a female donor in good health and CMV-seropositive.

The chain is built from TRBV7-9 and TRBJ2-3; 12 bases are a match to TRBD2. This CDR3 is 17 amino acids long. After removal of 4 bases from V and 5 bases from J, the junction contained 10 bases not matched to a gene. The V gene's germline CDR1 is SEHNR and CDR2 FQNEAQ (reference sequence). CDR3 protein: CASSSLTSGGVEDTQYF. CDR3 DNA: TGTGCCAGCAGCTCCCTGACTAGCGGGGGAGTCGAAGATACGCAGTATTTT. Complete variable domain (other parts from reference TRBV7-9 and TRBJ2-3): DTGVSQNPRHKITKRGQNVTFRCDPISEHNRLYWYRQTLGQGPEFLTYFQNEAQLEKSRLLSDRFSAERPKGSFSTLEIQRTEQGDSAMYLCASSSLTSGGVEDTQYFGPGTRLTVL.

The V call is TRBV7-2, the J call TRBJ1-3; TRBD1 matches 7 bases. The CDR3 runs 15 residues. The V gene end was trimmed by 5 bases and the J gene end by 0 bases; junction bases not matched to a gene: 4. The germline CDR1 and CDR2 sequences are SGHTA and FQGNSA. The CDR3 DNA follows: TGTGCCAGCAGCCAAGACAGGGCCTCTGGAAACACCATATATTTT. It specifies CASSQDRASGNTIYF.

The chain combines TRBV10-1 with TRBJ2-2, with D tentatively TRBD2 (5 bases). The germline CDR1 and CDR2 sequences are WNHNN and SYGVQD (reference sequence). The CDR3 sequence is 15 residues long. V was clipped by 2 bases and J by 2 bases, with 9 bases between them. The CDR3 here is CASSEDPGNTGELFF. DNA of the CDR3: TGCGCCAGCAGTGAGGATCCGGGAAACACCGGGGAGCTGTTTTTT.

The CDR3 loop reads CASSQDFGAGFSFGYEQYF. The CDR3, as DNA: TGCGCCAGCAGCCAAGATTTTGGGGCAGGTTTTTCCTTTGGCTACGAGCAGTACTTC. This chain uses TRBV4-1 with TRBJ2-7, with a tentative D call TRBD1 (5 bases). Germline CDR1 is MGHRA and CDR2 is YSYEKL. The germline V and J ends were trimmed by 0 bases and 3 bases, with 24 bases remaining between them. The CDR3 runs to 19 residues.

The CDR3 region has the DNA TGTGCCAGCAGTGAAATGCGCTCTGGGGCCAACGTCCTGACTTTC. Protein sequence: CASSEMRSGANVLTF. This chain uses TRBV6-1 with TRBJ2-6; D gene uncertain. The germline CDR1 and CDR2 sequences are MNHNS and SASEGT. With 2 bases removed from V and 0 bases from J, the gap between germline ends came to 5 bases. The CDR3 covers 15 residues.

The chain uses TRBV6-5 and TRBJ2-5; 9 nucleotides match TRBD1. The V gene's germline CDR1 is MNHEY and CDR2 SVGAGI. The CDR3 is 13 amino acids. Trimming took 5 bases from V and 4 from J; bases not matched to a gene: 2. CDR3 loop: CASSRGQGETQYF. CDR3 DNA: TGTGCCAGCAGTCGGGGACAGGGAGAGACCCAGTACTTC.

The sample holds one count of this clone. The J gene is TRBJ2-2, the V gene TRBV5-1; weak D call: TRBD2 (5 bases). The CDR3 is made up of 14 amino acids. Germline values: CDR1 SGHRS, CDR2 YFSETQ. The V end lost 3 bases, the J end lost 5 bases, and 11 bases lay between the germline ends. CDR3 sequence: CASSSERPTGELFF. In DNA form, the CDR3 reads TGCGCCAGCAGCTCCGAGCGGCCTACCGGGGAGCTGTTTTTT.

CDR3 nucleotides: TGTGCCTGGAGCACAGGCGCTGGAAACACCATATATTTT. This sequence encodes CAWSTGAGNTIYF. The rearrangement joins TRBV30 to TRBJ1-3; a possible D gene is TRBD1 (5 bases). The CDR3 is 13 residues long. The germline gives CDR1 GTSNPN, CDR2 SVGIG (reference sequence). V dropped 3 bases and J dropped 2 bases, with 8 bases sitting between them.

V gene TRBV6-5 combines with J gene TRBJ1-5; TRBD1 matches at 9 bases. The CDR3 runs 14 residues. The germline V gene has CDR1 MNHEY and CDR2 SVGAGI. V was clipped by 6 bases and J by 4 bases; unmatched bases: 4. The CDR3 nucleotides are TGTGCCAGCAGCCCCGGGACAGGGAATCAGCCCCAGCATTTT. Encoded protein: CASSPGTGNQPQHF.

The CDR3 DNA follows: TGTGCCAGCAGCGTTGACAACTTAGCCTACGAGCAGTACTTC. It specifies CASSVDNLAYEQYF. V gene TRBV9 combines with J gene TRBJ2-7; D not resolved. The V end lost 2 bases, the J end lost 2 bases, and 11 bases lay between the germline ends. The V gene's germline CDR1 is SGDLS and CDR2 YYNGEE. The CDR3 is 14 amino acids.

This chain connects TRBV11-2 to TRBJ1-2; no definite D call. Trimming pared 5 bases from V and 4 bases from J, leaving 11 bases between. CDR3 length: 13 amino acids. In germline, CDR1 is SGHAT, CDR2 FQNNGV. The CDR3 here is CASSPSGSYGYTF. CDR3 coding DNA: TGTGCCAGCAGCCCCAGTGGCTCCTATGGCTACACCTTC.

The rearrangement uses TRBV5-6 and TRBJ1-5; possible D gene TRBD1, 5 bases. Germline-derived CDR1 and CDR2 are SGHDT and YYEEEE. This CDR3 region has 15 residues. The V gene lost 1 base and the J gene lost 2 bases, with 10 bases spanning the gap. The CDR3 loop is CASSLKGFGNQPQHF. In DNA form, the CDR3 reads TGTGCCAGCAGCTTGAAGGGGTTTGGCAATCAGCCCCAGCATTTT.

The chain couples TRBV5-6 to TRBJ2-7; D gene unclear. V shed 3 bases and J shed 5 bases, with 12 bases lying between them. Germline loops: CDR1 SGHDT, CDR2 YYEEEE. The CDR3 is 13 residues long. The CDR3 loop is CASSWRQINEQYF. CDR3 bases: TGTGCCAGCAGCTGGCGGCAGATAAACGAGCAGTACTTC. Complete variable domain (other parts from reference TRBV5-6 and TRBJ2-7): DAGVTQSPTHLIKTRGQQVTLRCSPKSGHDTVSWYQQALGQGPQFIFQYYEEEERQRGNFPDRFSGHQFPNYSSELNVNALLLGDSALYLCASSWRQINEQYFGPGTRLTVT.

The chain uses TRBV7-2 and TRBJ2-6; D gene uncertain. Per germline, CDR1 SGHTA and CDR2 FQGNSA. V shed 2 bases and J shed 0 bases, with 8 bases lying between them. The CDR3 runs 16 residues. The CDR3, as DNA: TGTGCCAGCAGCTTATACCGCAGCTCTGGGGCCAACGTCCTGACTTTC. Translation gives CASSLYRSSGANVLTF.

This sequence joins TRBV30 and TRBJ2-2; 7 nucleotides align to TRBD1. Germline-derived CDR1 and CDR2 are GTSNPN and SVGIG (reference sequence). V lost 5 bases to trimming and J lost 3 bases; unmatched junction nucleotides: 6. The CDR3 is 14 residues long. The CDR3 loop is CAWGEGAYTGELFF. The DNA for the CDR3 is TGTGCCTGGGGCGAGGGGGCGTACACCGGGGAGCTGTTTTTT.

V usage is TRBV4-1 and J usage is TRBJ2-5, with D uncertain. The length of the CDR3 is 12 residues. Per germline, CDR1 MGHRA and CDR2 YSYEKL. The V end lost 3 bases, the J end lost 2 bases, and 4 bases lay between the germline ends. The CDR3: CASSHPQETQYF. In DNA, the CDR3 is TGCGCCAGCAGCCACCCTCAAGAGACCCAGTACTTC.

The genes are TRBV6-5 and TRBJ1-5; 7 positions agree with TRBD1. After removal of 6 bases from V and 2 bases from J, the junction contained 4 bases not matched to a gene. The CDR3 consists of 14 residues. CDR1 is MNHEY and CDR2 is SVGAGI in the germline V gene. CDR3 bases: TGTGCCAGCAGCACCACAGGGGGCAATCAGCCCCAGCATTTT. Translation gives CASSTTGGNQPQHF.

The chain has TRBV18 and TRBJ1-5; D may be TRBD1 (6 bases). V was pared by 2 bases and J by 0 bases, with 8 bases between. Germline assignment: CDR1 KGHSH and CDR2 LQKENI. The CDR3 runs 15 residues. The CDR3 DNA is TGTGCCAGCTCACCAGGGACATATAGCAATCAGCCCCAGCATTTT. Translating gives CASSPGTYSNQPQHF.

This chain uses TRBV7-3 with TRBJ2-2; a possible D gene is TRBD2 (7 bases). Germline V CDR1 and CDR2: SGHTA, FQGTGA. Trimming cost V 5 bases and J 7 bases, with 17 bases left between them. The CDR3 loop spans 15 amino acids. CDR3 loop: CASSRSRGAGGELFF. The CDR3 DNA follows: TGTGCCAGCAGCAGAAGCCGGGGGGCGGGCGGGGAGCTGTTTTTT.

For the CDR3, the DNA is TGTGCCAGTAGTATAACGCAGGGGGTATCATACGAGCAGTACTTC. The encoded protein is CASSITQGVSYEQYF. V gene TRBV19 combines with J gene TRBJ2-7; 7 bases line up with TRBD1. Germline V gene sequence: CDR1 LNHDA, CDR2 SQIVND (reference sequence). V trimming: 2 bases; J trimming: 4 bases; junction bases outside the gene matches: 8. The CDR3 spans 15 residues. The full variable domain, in which reference TRBV19 and TRBJ2-7 provide the parts outside the CDR3, is DGGITQSPKYLFRKEGQNVTLSCEQNLNHDAMYWYRQDPGQGLRLIYYSQIVNDFQKGDIAEGYSVSREKKESFPLTVTSAQKNPTAFYLCASSITQGVSYEQYFGPGTRLTVT.

The chain joins TRBV19 to TRBJ1-2; 7 positions agree with TRBD1. The trim removed 5 bases at V and 7 bases at J, leaving 13 bases unmatched. CDR1 is LNHDA and CDR2 is SQIVND in the germline V gene (reference sequence). This CDR3 has 15 residues. CDR3 in DNA: TGTGCCAGTAGTTTGGACAGGTCTATAGGTCGTGGCTACACCTTC. Its protein product is CASSLDRSIGRGYTF. Complete variable domain (other parts from reference TRBV19 and TRBJ1-2): DGGITQSPKYLFRKEGQNVTLSCEQNLNHDAMYWYRQDPGQGLRLIYYSQIVNDFQKGDIAEGYSVSREKKESFPLTVTSAQKNPTAFYLCASSLDRSIGRGYTFGSGTRLTVV.

The DNA of the CDR3 is TGTGCCAGCAGCTTAGGGCCCAACAAAAACATTCAGTACTTC. This gives the protein CASSLGPNKNIQYF. The rearrangement joins TRBV7-2 to TRBJ2-4; D is unclear. The CDR3 contains 14 residues. The ends were cut back, 1 base at V and 3 bases at J, with 7 bases in the middle. Germline V CDR1 and CDR2: SGHTA, FQGNSA.

This sequence joins TRBV10-3 and TRBJ2-1; D gene ambiguous. Trimming removed 10 bases from V and 9 bases from J, with 19 bases in between. Per the germline V gene, CDR1 is ENHRY and CDR2 is SYGVKD. The CDR3 has 13 residues. In DNA form, the CDR3 reads TGTGCCAGCAATCCACAAGCCGGCGGTGAGCAGTTCTTC. Translating it yields CASNPQAGGEQFF.

V gene TRBV7-9 combines with J gene TRBJ2-1; D gene uncertain. The CDR3 contains 17 residues. The V and J ends lost 5 bases and 0 bases respectively, with 17 bases between them. Germline assignment: CDR1 SEHNR and CDR2 FQNEAQ (reference sequence). In DNA, the CDR3 is TGTGCCAGCAGCCCCATTGACGCGGCCCGCTCCTACAATGAGCAGTTCTTC. Translating gives CASSPIDAARSYNEQFF.

This rearrangement joins TRBV2 to TRBJ1-2; TRBD1 matches 7 bases. Germline V gene sequence: CDR1 SNHLY, CDR2 FYNNEI. Unmatched junction bases numbered 10, after V lost 3 bases and J lost 6 bases. The CDR3 is 15 residues long. CDR3 sequence (DNA): TGTGCCAGCAGTGAGGAAACTTGGACAGGCGATGGCTACACCTTC. Its translation: CASSEETWTGDGYTF. Full variable domain (rest looked up from reference TRBV2 and TRBJ1-2): EPEVTQTPSHQVTQMGQEVILRCVPISNHLYFYWYRQILGQKVEFLVSFYNNEISEKSEIFDDQFSVERPDGSNFTLKIRSTKLEDSAMYFCASSEETWTGDGYTFGSGTRLTVV.

Only a few counts were recorded for this clone. The chain has TRBV27 and TRBJ2-1; 11 bases are a match to TRBD2. Germline-derived CDR1 and CDR2 are MNHEY and SMNVEV (reference sequence). The V gene end was trimmed by 5 bases and the J gene end by 6 bases; junction bases not matched to a gene: 9. This CDR3 has 16 residues. The CDR3, as DNA: TGTGCCAGCAGTACTCCTAGCGGGAGGAGGAGCAATGAGCAGTTCTTC. This gives the protein CASSTPSGRRSNEQFF.

The V and J genes are TRBV5-6 and TRBJ2-3, with D tentatively TRBD2 (7 bases). V was clipped by 2 bases and J by 0 bases, with 13 bases between them. The CDR3 runs to 16 residues. From germline, CDR1 is SGHDT and CDR2 YYEEEE. The CDR3 loop is CASSFWAGASTDTQYF. DNA of the CDR3: TGTGCCAGCAGCTTTTGGGCGGGGGCTAGCACAGATACGCAGTATTTT.

This clone was counted only a few times. The V gene is TRBV7-8, the J gene TRBJ2-5; tentatively, D is TRBD2 (5 bases). Trimming shortened V by 5 bases and J by 2 bases, and 9 bases separated the two germline ends. The germline CDR1 and CDR2 sequences are SGHVS and FQNEAQ. The CDR3 loop spans 13 amino acids. As DNA, the CDR3 is TGTGCCAGCAGCCGGGATGGGCAAGAGACCCAGTACTTC. It is translated as CASSRDGQETQYF.

This chain links TRBV7-2 with TRBJ1-2, with 7 bases matching TRBD1. J gave up 7 bases and V 3 bases, and 8 bases lay outside the gene matches. The germline CDR1 and CDR2 sequences are SGHTA and FQGNSA. The CDR3 covers 14 residues. Here the CDR3 DNA reads TGTGCCAGCAGCTTCAGACAGGGCGGCGGTGGCTACACCTTC. This sequence encodes CASSFRQGGGGYTF.

This clone was observed a handful of times. The rearrangement uses TRBV12-5 and TRBJ1-4, with D perhaps TRBD1 (5 bases). The CDR3 totals 18 residues. Looked up from germline, CDR1 is LGHNT and CDR2 is FRNRAP. V was trimmed by 0 bases and J by 2 bases, leaving 16 bases between them. For the CDR3, the DNA is TGTGCTAGTGGTTTGGTAAGGACACTGGAAAGGACTAATGAAAAACTGTTTTTT. Protein product: CASGLVRTLERTNEKLFF.